This T cell receptor beta chain was recovered during a study of graft-versus-host responses after intestinal transplantation. Findings and limits, study-wide: GvH clones were identified in recipient marrow, with some first appearing in ileum or blood.

A remark on this clone: Its antigen is not known.

Sequencing was performed with immunoSEQ multiplex PCR; in TCRdb, only in-frame clones are kept and a portion is missing. Of some 120,000 clones in the sample, 85% to 95% were seen once. Germline V gene lookup returns CDR1 SQVTM and CDR2 ANQGSEA. The CDR3 extends over 12 amino acids. Losses at the gene ends were 7 bases for V and 3 bases for J; bases not matched to a gene: 3. The source is a human donor who was the organ donor for an intestinal transplant. The chain links TRBV29-1 to TRBJ2-7, with 10 positions matching TRBD1. The specimen comprised unstimulated CD8+ T cells sorted from spleen or lymph node cells, sampled before transplant. DNA for the CDR3: TGCAGCGCCGGGACAGGGGTCTACGAGCAGTACTTC. Residues: CSAGTGVYEQYF.